The T cell receptor (beta chain) described here comes from a study of blood T cell repertoires in COVID-19. Across the whole study: Samples of COVID-19 (acute and convalescent) were obtained from the United States, Italy and Spain. Sample material is recorded as cDNA or gDNA derived from T cells, B-cell-depleted T cells, or PBMCs.

Method: immunoSEQ multiplex PCR; TCRdb's copy keeps in-frame clones and lacks some. The sample shows 35,000 to 40,000 clones, 87% of them seen only once. The CDR3 has 15 residues. Germline values: CDR1 MNHEY, CDR2 SVGAGI. Trimming took 7 bases from V and 0 from J, leaving 12 bases between them. The chain employs TRBV6-5 and TRBJ2-2, with D perhaps matching TRBD1 (5 bases). The sample comprised peripheral blood. This clonotype was sampled from a human donor in a cohort sampled during active COVID-19. The CDR3 sequence: CASTRAIANTGELFF. The CDR3 DNA reads TGTGCCAGCACCAGGGCCATAGCGAACACCGGGGAGCTGTTTTTT.